This T cell receptor beta chain was documented in a study of radiation and T cells in renal cell carcinoma. General study points: In blood, top tumor clones expanded by 2 weeks, shrinking by 4.

Germline CDR1 and CDR2: SNHLY and FYNNEI. The CDR3 contains 14 residues. Trimming stripped 1 base from V and 5 bases from J, with 12 bases between. Time point in this sample: blood 4 weeks post-SBRT, at nephrectomy. Treatment meaning: 15 Gy SBRT to primary tumor, nephrectomy 4 weeks later. The data were produced by immunoSEQ multiplex PCR, yet TCRdb's version contains in-frame clones alone and is incomplete. Here the sample spans about 170,000 clones, about 88% being singletons. Note on this clone: Its specificity is unknown.

The sample in question was blood, obtained from a patient whose treatment included radiotherapy and nephrectomy. This TCR derives from a woman between 45 and 60 years old with renal cell carcinoma. The genes are TRBV2 and TRBJ2-7; TRBD1 is a possible D gene (6 bases). The CDR3 nucleotides read TGTGCCAGCAGTGAAGAAACAGGGATAGACGAGCAGTACTTC. This encodes CASSEETGIDEQYF.